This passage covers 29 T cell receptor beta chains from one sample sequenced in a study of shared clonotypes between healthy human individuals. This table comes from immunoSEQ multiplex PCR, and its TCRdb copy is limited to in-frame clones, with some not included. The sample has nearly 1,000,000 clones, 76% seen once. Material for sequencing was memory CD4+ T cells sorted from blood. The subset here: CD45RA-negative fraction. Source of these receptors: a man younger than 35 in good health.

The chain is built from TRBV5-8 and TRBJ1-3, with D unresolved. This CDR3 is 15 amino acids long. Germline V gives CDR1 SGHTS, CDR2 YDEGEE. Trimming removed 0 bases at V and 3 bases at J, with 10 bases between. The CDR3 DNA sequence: TGTGCCAGCAGCTTGGTTGGGGTTGGTGGAAACACCATATATTTT. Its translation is CASSLVGVGGNTIYF.

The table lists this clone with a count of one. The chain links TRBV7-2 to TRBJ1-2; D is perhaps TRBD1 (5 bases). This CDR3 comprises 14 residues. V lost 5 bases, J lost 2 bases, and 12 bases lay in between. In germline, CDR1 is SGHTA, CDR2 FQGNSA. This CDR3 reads CASSVPGPNYGYTF. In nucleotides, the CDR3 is TGTGCCAGCAGCGTCCCGGGACCAAACTATGGCTACACCTTC. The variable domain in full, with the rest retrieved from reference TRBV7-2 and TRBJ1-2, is GAGVSQSPSNKVTEKGKDVELRCDPISGHTALYWYRQSLGQGLEFLIYFQGNSAPDKSGLPSDRFSAERTGGSVSTLTIQRTQQEDSAVYLCASSVPGPNYGYTFGSGTRLTVV.

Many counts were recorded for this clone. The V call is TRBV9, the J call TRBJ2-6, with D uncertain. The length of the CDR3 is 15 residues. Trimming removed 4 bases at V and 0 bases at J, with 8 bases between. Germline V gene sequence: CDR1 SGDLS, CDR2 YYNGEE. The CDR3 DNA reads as TGTGCCAGCAGCCGCAGCCCCTCTGGGGCCAACGTCCTGACTTTC. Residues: CASSRSPSGANVLTF.

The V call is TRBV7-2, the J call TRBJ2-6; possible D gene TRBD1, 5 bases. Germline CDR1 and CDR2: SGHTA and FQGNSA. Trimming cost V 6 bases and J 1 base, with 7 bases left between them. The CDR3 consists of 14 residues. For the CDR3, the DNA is TGTGCCAGCAGGGCAGGGTCTGGGGCCAACGTCCTGACTTTC. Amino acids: CASRAGSGANVLTF.

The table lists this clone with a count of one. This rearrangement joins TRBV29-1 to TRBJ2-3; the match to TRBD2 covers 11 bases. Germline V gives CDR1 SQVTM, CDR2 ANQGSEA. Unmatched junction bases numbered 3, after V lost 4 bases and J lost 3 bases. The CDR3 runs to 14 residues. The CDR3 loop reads CSVVTSGSTDTQYF. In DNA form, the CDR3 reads TGCAGCGTTGTAACTAGCGGGAGTACAGATACGCAGTATTTT.

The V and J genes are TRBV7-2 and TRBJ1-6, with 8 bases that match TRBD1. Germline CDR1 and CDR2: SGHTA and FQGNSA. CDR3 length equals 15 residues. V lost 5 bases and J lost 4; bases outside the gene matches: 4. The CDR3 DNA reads TGTGCCAGCAGCACCAGACAGGGGTATAATTCACCCCTCCACTTT. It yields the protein CASSTRQGYNSPLHF.

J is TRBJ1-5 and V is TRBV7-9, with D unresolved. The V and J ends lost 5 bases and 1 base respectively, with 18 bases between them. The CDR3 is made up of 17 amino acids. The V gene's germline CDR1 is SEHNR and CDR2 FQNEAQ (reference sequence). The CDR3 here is CASSTRPLPGSNQPQHF. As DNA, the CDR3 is TGTGCCAGCAGCACCCGGCCACTACCCGGGAGCAATCAGCCCCAGCATTTT.

The CDR3 coding sequence is TGTGCCAGCAGCTTGGGACTCCCGGGGGAGCCCCAGCATTTT. This encodes CASSLGLPGEPQHF. The genes are TRBV7-8 and TRBJ1-5, with D maybe TRBD1 (5 bases). From germline, CDR1 is SGHVS and CDR2 FQNEAQ. V dropped 3 bases and J dropped 8 bases, with 14 bases sitting between them. The CDR3 has 14 residues.

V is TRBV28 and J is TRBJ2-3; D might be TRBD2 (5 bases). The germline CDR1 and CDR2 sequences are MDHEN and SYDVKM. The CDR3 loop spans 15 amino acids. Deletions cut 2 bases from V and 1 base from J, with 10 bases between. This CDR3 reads CASSLSQAGTDTQYF. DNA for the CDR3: TGTGCCAGCAGTTTAAGTCAAGCGGGCACAGATACGCAGTATTTT.

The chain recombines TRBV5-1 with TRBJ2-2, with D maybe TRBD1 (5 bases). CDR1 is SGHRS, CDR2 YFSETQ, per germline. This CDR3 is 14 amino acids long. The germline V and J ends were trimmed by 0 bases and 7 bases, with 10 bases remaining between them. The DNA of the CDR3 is TGCGCCAGCAGCTTGGAGGGGCGCGGCGGGGAGCTGTTTTTT. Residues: CASSLEGRGGELFF.

CDR3: CASRPMGANVLTF. The CDR3 DNA reads TGTGCCAGCAGACCAATGGGGGCCAACGTCCTGACTTTC. V gene TRBV27 combines with J gene TRBJ2-6; no clear D. Trimming removed 6 bases from V and 4 bases from J, with 7 bases in between. The CDR3 totals 13 residues. Germline V CDR1 and CDR2: MNHEY, SMNVEV (reference sequence).

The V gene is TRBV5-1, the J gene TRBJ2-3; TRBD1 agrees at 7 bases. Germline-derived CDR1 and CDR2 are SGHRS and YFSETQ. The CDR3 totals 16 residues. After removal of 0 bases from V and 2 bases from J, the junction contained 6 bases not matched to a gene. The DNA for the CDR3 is TGCGCCAGCAGCTTGGGGTCCGGACAGGCCACAGATACGCAGTATTTT. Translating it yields CASSLGSGQATDTQYF.

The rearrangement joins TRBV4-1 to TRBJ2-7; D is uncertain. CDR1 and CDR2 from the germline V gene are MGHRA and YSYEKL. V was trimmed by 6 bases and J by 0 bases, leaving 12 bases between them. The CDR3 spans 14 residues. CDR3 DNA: TGCGCCAGCAGTCCCGCGGCGACCTCCTACGAGCAGTACTTC. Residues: CASSPAATSYEQYF.

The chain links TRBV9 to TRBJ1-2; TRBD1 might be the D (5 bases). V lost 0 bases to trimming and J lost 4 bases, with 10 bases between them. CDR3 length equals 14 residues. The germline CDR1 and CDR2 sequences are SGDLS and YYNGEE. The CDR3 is CASSVEVQGYGYTF. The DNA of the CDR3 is TGTGCCAGCAGCGTAGAGGTGCAGGGCTATGGCTACACCTTC.

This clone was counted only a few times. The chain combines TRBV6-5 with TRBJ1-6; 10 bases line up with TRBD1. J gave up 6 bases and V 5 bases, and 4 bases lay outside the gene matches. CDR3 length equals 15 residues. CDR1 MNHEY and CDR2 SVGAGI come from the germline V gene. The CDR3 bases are TGTGCCAGCAGTCCCGGGACAGGGGTTAATTCACCCCTCCACTTT. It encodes CASSPGTGVNSPLHF.

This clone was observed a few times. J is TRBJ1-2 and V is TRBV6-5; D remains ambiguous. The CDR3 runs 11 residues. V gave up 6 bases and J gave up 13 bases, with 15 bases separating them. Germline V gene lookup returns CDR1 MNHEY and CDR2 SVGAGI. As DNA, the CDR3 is TGTGCCAGCAGGGATAAGAAAGGACTCACCTTC. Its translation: CASRDKKGLTF.

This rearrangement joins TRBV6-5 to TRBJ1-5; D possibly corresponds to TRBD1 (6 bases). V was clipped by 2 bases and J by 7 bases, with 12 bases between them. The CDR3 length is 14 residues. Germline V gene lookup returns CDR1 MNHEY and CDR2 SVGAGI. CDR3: CASSYAQGQQPQHF. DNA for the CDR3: TGTGCCAGCAGTTACGCCCAGGGACAACAGCCCCAGCATTTT.

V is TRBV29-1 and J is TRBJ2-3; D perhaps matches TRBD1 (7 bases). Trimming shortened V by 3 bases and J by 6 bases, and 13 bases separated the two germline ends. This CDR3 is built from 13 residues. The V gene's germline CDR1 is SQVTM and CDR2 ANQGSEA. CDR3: CSVDARGVDTQYF. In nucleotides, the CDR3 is TGCAGCGTTGATGCCAGGGGGGTGGATACGCAGTATTTT.

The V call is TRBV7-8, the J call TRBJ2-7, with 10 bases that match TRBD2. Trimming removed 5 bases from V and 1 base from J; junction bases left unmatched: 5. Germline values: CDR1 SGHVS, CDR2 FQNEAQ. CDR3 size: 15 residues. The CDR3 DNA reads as TGTGCCAGCAGCCCCAGCGGGGGGGCTTCCTACGAGCAGTACTTC. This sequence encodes CASSPSGGASYEQYF.

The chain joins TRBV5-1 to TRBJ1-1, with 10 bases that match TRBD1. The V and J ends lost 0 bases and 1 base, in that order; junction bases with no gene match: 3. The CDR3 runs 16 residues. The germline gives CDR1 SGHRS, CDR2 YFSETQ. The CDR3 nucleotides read TGCGCCAGCAGCTTGGCGACAGGGGGCTCGAACACTGAAGCTTTCTTT. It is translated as CASSLATGGSNTEAFF.

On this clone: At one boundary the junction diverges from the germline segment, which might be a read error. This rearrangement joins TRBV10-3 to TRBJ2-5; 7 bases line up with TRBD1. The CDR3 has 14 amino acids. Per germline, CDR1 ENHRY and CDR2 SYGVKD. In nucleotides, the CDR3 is TGTGCCATCAGTGAGGGACAGGTCCAACAGACCCAGTACTTC. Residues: CAISEGQVQQTQYF.

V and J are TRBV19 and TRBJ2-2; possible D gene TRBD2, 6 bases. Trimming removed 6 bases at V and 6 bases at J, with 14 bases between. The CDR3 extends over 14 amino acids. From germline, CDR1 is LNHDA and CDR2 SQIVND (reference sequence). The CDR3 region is CASSLTGGAGELFF. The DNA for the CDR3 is TGTGCCAGTAGCTTAACAGGAGGGGCCGGGGAGCTGTTTTTT.

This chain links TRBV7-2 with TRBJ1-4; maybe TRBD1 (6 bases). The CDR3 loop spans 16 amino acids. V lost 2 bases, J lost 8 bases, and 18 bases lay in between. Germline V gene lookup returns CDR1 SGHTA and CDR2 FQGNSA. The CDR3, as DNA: TGTGCCAGCAGCTTATCCTCGGGGGCCCCCGGGGAAAAACTGTTTTTT. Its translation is CASSLSSGAPGEKLFF.

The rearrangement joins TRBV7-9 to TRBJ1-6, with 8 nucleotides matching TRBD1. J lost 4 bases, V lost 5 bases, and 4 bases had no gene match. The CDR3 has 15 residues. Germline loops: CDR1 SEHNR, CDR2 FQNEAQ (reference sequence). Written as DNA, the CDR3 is TGTGCCAGCAGCCCGGGGACAGGTTATAATTCACCCCTCCACTTT. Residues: CASSPGTGYNSPLHF.

The CDR3 bases are TGTGCCAGCAGCTTTACGGGGGAGACTGAAGCTTTCTTT. Its translation: CASSFTGETEAFF. The V and J genes are TRBV11-2 and TRBJ1-1, with a tentative D call TRBD1 (5 bases). V shed 3 bases and J shed 5 bases, with 10 bases lying between them. The germline V gene has CDR1 SGHAT and CDR2 FQNNGV. This CDR3 region has 13 residues.

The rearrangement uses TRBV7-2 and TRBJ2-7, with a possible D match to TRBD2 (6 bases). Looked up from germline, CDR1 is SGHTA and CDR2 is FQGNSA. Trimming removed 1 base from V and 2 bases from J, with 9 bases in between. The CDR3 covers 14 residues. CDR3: CASSLDRLAYEQYF. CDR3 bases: TGTGCCAGCAGCTTAGATAGACTAGCCTACGAGCAGTACTTC. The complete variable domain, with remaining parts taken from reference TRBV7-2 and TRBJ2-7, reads GAGVSQSPSNKVTEKGKDVELRCDPISGHTALYWYRQSLGQGLEFLIYFQGNSAPDKSGLPSDRFSAERTGGSVSTLTIQRTQQEDSAVYLCASSLDRLAYEQYFGPGTRLTVT.

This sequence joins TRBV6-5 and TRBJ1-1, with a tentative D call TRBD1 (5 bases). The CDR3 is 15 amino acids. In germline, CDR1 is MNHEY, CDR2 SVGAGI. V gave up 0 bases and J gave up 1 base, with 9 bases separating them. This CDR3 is CASSYSTAGNTEAFF. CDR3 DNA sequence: TGTGCCAGCAGTTACTCGACAGCCGGGAACACTGAAGCTTTCTTT.

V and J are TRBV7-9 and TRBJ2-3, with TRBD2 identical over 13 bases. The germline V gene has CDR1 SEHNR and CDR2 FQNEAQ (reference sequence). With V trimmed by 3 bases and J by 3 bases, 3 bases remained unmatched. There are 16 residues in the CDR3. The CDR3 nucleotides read TGTGCCAGCAGCTTGGGGACTAGCGGGGTAACAGATACGCAGTATTTT. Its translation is CASSLGTSGVTDTQYF.

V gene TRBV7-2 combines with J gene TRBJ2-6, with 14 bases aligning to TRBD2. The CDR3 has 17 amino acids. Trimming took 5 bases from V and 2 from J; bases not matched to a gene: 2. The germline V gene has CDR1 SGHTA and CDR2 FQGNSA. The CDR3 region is CASSTGLAGAGANVLTF. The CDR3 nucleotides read TGTGCCAGCAGCACGGGACTAGCGGGAGCTGGGGCCAACGTCCTGACTTTC.